The T cell receptor (beta chain) under discussion was sequenced for a study of cytomegalovirus exposure and HLA in healthy donors. Study at large: Counted in an early data release were about 85 million unique TCRs from HLA-typed donors.

Donors sampled were nominally healthy, though unrecorded immune exposures were likely. A word on this clone: Antigen specificity is unknown.

Study outcomes and limitations: Most TCRs appeared rarely, but some public TCRs recurred in many donors.

The CDR3 is made up of 14 amino acids. With 5 bases removed from V and 5 bases from J, the gap between germline ends came to 15 bases. CDR1 is MNHEY, CDR2 SVGAGI, per germline. This PCR relied on a set of 60 Vbeta primers and 13 Jbeta primers. Here immunoSEQ multiplex PCR was the method, and the copy in TCRdb shows in-frame clones only, minus some. The repertoire holds about 50,000 clones, with over 60% as singletons. This receptor was identified in a woman in her 40s in good health and CMV-seropositive. V is TRBV6-5 and J is TRBJ1-1, with D tentatively TRBD1 (5 bases). The sequencing input was PBMCs. The CDR3 DNA follows: TGTGCCAGCAGTCGCGATCACGGGGGGACTGAAGCTTTCTTT. This translates into CASSRDHGGTEAFF.